This TCR beta chain is from a study of blood T cell repertoires in COVID-19. As originally analysed: Amplification of reference gene primers provided the estimated nucleated cell counts. The protocol was immunoSEQ multiplex PCR, while the TCRdb copy is restricted to in-frame clones and leaves out a portion. That table supplies the V and J calls and clone size; D and trimming were determined from the DNA. The sample holds about 140,000 clones, over 60% seen once. This clone was picked up a small number of times. The V segment lost 3 bases and the J segment 5 bases; nucleotides outside the gene matches: 17. The CDR3 totals 18 residues. CDR1 and CDR2 from the germline V gene are DFQATT and SNEGSKA (reference sequence).

The receptor was derived from a woman aged 50 to 65 with active or convalescent COVID-19. Sequenced material: peripheral blood. The gene calls are TRBV20-1 and TRBJ2-2; 8 bases match TRBD2. CDR3: CSASTGVARGARTGELFF. The CDR3 DNA is TGCAGTGCTAGTACTGGGGTAGCGCGGGGGGCGAGGACCGGGGAGCTGTTTTTT.